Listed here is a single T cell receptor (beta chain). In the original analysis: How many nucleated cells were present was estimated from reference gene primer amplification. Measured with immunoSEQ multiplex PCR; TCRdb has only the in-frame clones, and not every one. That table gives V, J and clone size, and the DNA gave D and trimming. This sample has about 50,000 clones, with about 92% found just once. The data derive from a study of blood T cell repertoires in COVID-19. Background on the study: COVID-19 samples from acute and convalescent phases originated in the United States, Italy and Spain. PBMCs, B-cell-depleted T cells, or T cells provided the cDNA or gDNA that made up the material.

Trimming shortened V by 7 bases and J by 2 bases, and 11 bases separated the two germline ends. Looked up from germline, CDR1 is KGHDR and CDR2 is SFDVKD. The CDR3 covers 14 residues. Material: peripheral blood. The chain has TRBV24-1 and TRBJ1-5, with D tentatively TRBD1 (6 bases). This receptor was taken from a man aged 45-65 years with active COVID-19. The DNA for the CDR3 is TGTGCCACCAGCGCACAGGGCGGCAATCAGCCCCAGCATTTT. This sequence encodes CATSAQGGNQPQHF.